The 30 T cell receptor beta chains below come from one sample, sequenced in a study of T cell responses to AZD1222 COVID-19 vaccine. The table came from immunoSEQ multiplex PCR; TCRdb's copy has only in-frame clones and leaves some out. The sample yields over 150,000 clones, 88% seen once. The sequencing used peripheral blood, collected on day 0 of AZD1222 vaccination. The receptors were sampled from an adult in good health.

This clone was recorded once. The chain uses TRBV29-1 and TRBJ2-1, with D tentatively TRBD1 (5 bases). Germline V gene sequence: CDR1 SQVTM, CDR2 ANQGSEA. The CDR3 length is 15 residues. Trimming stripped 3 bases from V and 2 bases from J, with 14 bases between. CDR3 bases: TGCAGCGTTGAGCAGCCAGGGCGCACCTACAATGAGCAGTTCTTC. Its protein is CSVEQPGRTYNEQFF.

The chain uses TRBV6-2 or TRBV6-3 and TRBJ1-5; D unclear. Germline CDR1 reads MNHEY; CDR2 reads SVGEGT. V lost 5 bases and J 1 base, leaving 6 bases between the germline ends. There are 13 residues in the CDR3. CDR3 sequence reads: CASSPDSNQPQHF. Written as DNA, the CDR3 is TGTGCCAGCAGTCCGGACAGCAATCAGCCCCAGCATTTT.

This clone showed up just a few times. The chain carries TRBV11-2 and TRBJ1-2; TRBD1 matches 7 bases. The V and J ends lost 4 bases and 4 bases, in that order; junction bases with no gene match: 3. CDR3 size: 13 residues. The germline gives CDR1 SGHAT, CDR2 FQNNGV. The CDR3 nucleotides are TGTGCCAGCAGCTCTGACAGGGCCTATGGCTACACCTTC. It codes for CASSSDRAYGYTF. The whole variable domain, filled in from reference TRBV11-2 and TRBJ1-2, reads EAGVAQSPRYKIIEKRQSVAFWCNPISGHATLYWYQQILGQGPKLLIQFQNNGVVDDSQLPKDRFSAERLKGVDSTLKIQPAKLEDSAVYLCASSSDRAYGYTFGSGTRLTVV.

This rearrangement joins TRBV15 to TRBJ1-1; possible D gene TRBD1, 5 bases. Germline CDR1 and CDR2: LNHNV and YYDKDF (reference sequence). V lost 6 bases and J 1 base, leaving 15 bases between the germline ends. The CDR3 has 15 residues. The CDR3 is CATREPGTGNTEAFF. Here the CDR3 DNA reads TGTGCCACCAGAGAACCCGGGACGGGGAACACTGAAGCTTTCTTT. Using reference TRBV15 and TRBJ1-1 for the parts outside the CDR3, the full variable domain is DAMVIQNPRYQVTQFGKPVTLSCSQTLNHNVMYWYQQKSSQAPKLLFHYYDKDFNNEADTPDNFQSRRPNTSFCFLDIRSPGLGDTAMYLCATREPGTGNTEAFFGQGTRLTVV.

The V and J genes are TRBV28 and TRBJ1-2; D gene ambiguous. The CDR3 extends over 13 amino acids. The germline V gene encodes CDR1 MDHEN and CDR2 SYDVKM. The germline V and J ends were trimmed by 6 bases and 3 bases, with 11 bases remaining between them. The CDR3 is CASSPQTDYGYTF. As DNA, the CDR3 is TGTGCCAGCAGCCCCCAGACGGACTATGGCTACACCTTC.

DNA of the CDR3: TGTGCCAGCAGTTTGCAAAAAGGGCTTTATGGCTACACCTTC. The encoded protein is CASSLQKGLYGYTF. This chain joins TRBV28 and TRBJ1-2, with no clear D. The CDR3 sequence is 14 residues long. Looked up from germline, CDR1 is MDHEN and CDR2 is SYDVKM. Trimming stripped 3 bases from V and 5 bases from J, with 13 bases between.

In DNA, the CDR3 is TGCGCCAGCAGCCAAGATATAAGCTACGAGCAGTACTTC. The encoded protein is CASSQDISYEQYF. V is TRBV4-3 and J is TRBJ2-7; no clear D. The V gene's germline CDR1 is LGHNA and CDR2 YSLEER. The CDR3 spans 13 residues. Trimming removed 0 bases at V and 3 bases at J, with 6 bases between.

The CDR3: CASSQVWSGGAGTDTQYF. The CDR3 DNA sequence: TGCGCCAGCAGCCAAGTTTGGAGCGGGGGGGCGGGCACAGATACGCAGTATTTT. The chain carries TRBV4-1 and TRBJ2-3, with 10 bases fitting TRBD2. The trim removed 1 base at V and 1 base at J, leaving 8 bases unmatched. This CDR3 is 18 amino acids long. Germline CDR1 is MGHRA and CDR2 is YSYEKL.

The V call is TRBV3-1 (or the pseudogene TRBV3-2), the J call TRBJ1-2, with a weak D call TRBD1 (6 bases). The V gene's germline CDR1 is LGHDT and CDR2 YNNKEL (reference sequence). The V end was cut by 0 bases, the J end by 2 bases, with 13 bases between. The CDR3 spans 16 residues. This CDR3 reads CASSQEGQGRNYGYTF. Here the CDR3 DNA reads TGTGCCAGCAGCCAAGAGGGCCAGGGGAGGAACTATGGCTACACCTTC.

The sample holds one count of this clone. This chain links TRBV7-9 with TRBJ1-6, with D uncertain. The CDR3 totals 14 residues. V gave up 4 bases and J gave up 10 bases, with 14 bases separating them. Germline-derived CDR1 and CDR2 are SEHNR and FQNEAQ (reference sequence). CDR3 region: CASSSGFPGSPLHF. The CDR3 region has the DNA TGTGCCAGCAGCTCGGGGTTCCCCGGGTCACCCCTCCACTTT.

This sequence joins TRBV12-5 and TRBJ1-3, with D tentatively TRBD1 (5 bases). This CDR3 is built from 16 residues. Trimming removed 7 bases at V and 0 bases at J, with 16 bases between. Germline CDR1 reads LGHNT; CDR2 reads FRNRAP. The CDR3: CASAAPDTFSGNTIYF. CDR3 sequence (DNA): TGTGCTAGTGCCGCCCCGGACACCTTCTCTGGAAACACCATATATTTT. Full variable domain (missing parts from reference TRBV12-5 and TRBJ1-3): DARVTQTPRHKVTEMGQEVTMRCQPILGHNTVFWYRQTMMQGLELLAYFRNRAPLDDSGMPKDRFSAEMPDATLATLKIQPSEPRDSAVYFCASAAPDTFSGNTIYFGEGSWLTVV.

Here the CDR3 DNA reads TGTGCCAGCAGTAGGGGAGGCCGGGCTGAAGCTTTCTTT. It translates to CASSRGGRAEAFF. The rearrangement uses TRBV12-3 or TRBV12-4 and TRBJ1-1; D may be TRBD1 (5 bases). Trimming pared 5 bases from V and 6 bases from J, leaving 13 bases between. The CDR3 consists of 13 residues.

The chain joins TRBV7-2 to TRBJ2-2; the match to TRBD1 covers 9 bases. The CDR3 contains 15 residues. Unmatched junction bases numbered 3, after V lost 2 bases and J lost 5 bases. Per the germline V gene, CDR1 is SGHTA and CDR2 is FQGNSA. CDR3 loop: CASSLLDRGTGELFF. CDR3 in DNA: TGTGCCAGCAGCTTACTGGACAGGGGAACCGGGGAGCTGTTTTTT.

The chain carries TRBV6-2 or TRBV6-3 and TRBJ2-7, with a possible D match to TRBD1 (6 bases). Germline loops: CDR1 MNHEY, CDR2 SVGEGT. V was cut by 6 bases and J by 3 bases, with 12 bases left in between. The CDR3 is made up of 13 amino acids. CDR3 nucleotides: TGTGCCAGCAGCGTAGAACAGGGCTACGAGCAGTACTTC. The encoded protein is CASSVEQGYEQYF.

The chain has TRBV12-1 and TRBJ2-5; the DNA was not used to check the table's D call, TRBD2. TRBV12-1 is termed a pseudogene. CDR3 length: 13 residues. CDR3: CASSWGLRETQYF. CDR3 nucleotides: TGTGCCAGCAGCTGGGGACTCCGGGAGACCCAGTACTTC.

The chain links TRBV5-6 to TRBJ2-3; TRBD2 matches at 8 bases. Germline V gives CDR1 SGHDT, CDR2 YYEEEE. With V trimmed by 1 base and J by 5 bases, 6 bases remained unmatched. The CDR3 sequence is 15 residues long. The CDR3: CASSLTLAGRDTQYF. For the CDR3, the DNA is TGTGCCAGCAGCTTGACCCTAGCGGGCCGAGATACGCAGTATTTT.

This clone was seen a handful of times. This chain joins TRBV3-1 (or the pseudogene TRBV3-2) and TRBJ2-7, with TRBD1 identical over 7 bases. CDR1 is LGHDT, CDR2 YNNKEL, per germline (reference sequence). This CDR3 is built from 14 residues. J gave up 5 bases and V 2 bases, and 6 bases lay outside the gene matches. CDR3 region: CASSQPDRVHEQYF. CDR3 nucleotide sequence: TGTGCCAGCAGCCAACCCGACAGGGTACACGAGCAGTACTTC.

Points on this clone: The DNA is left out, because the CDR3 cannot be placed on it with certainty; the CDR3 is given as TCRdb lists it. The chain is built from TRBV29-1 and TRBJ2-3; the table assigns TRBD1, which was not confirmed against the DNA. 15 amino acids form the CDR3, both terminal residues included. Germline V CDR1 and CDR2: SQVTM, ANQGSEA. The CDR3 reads CSVAQGAGGSGRGYF.

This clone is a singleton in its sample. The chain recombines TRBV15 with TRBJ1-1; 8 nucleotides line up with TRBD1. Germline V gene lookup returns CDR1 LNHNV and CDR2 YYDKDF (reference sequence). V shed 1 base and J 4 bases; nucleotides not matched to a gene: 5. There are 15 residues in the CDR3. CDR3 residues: CATSRVSGGRTEAFF. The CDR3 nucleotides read TGTGCCACCAGCAGAGTTTCAGGGGGCCGCACTGAAGCTTTCTTT. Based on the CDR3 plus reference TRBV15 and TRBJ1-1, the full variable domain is DAMVIQNPRYQVTQFGKPVTLSCSQTLNHNVMYWYQQKSSQAPKLLFHYYDKDFNNEADTPDNFQSRRPNTSFCFLDIRSPGLGDTAMYLCATSRVSGGRTEAFFGQGTRLTVV.

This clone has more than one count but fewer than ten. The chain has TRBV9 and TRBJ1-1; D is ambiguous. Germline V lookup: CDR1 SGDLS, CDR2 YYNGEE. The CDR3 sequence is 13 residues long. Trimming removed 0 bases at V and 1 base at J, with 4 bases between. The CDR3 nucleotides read TGTGCCAGCAGCGTAGAACGGAACACTGAAGCTTTCTTT. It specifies CASSVERNTEAFF.

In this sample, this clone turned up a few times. CDR3 DNA: TGCAGCGTTGGGGAGGGGAACACTGAAGCTTTCTTT. Residues: CSVGEGNTEAFF. The V gene is TRBV29-1, the J gene TRBJ1-1, with D hard to call. CDR1 SQVTM and CDR2 ANQGSEA come from the germline V gene. V was shortened by 4 bases and J by 1 base, with 7 bases between the two germline ends. CDR3 length: 12 amino acids.

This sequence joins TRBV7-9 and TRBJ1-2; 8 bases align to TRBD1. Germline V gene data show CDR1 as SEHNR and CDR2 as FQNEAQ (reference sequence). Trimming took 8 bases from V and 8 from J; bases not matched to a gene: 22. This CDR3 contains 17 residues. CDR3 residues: CASGPNLILQGAEGYTF. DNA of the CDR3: TGTGCCAGCGGCCCTAATTTAATCCTGCAGGGGGCGGAAGGCTACACCTTC.

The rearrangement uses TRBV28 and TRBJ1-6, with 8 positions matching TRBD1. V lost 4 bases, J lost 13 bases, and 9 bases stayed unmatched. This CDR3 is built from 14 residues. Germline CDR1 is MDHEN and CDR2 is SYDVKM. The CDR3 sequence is CASSYGQGLSPLHF. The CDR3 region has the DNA TGTGCCAGCAGTTACGGACAGGGTCTCTCTCCCCTCCACTTT.

The CDR3 loop reads CASSTVAGGPYEQYF. The CDR3 bases are TGTGCCAGCAGCACCGTAGCGGGGGGGCCTTACGAGCAGTACTTC. The chain uses TRBV7-2 and TRBJ2-7; TRBD2 agrees at 11 bases. The V and J ends lost 5 bases and 4 bases, in that order; junction bases with no gene match: 7. The V gene's germline CDR1 is SGHTA and CDR2 FQGNSA. This CDR3 region has 15 residues.

The CDR3 nucleotides read TGTGCCAGCAGCTTAGCGTCAGCTTCCTACAATGAGCAGTTCTTC. The encoded protein is CASSLASASYNEQFF. The V and J genes are TRBV7-2 and TRBJ2-1; no firm D call. This CDR3 is built from 15 residues. The germline V gene encodes CDR1 SGHTA and CDR2 FQGNSA. The germline V and J ends were trimmed by 0 bases and 1 base, with 7 bases remaining between them.

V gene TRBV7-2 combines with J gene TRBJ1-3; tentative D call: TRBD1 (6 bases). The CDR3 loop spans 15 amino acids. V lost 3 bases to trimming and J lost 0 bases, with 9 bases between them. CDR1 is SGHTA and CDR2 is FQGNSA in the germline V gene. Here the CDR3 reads CASSFTGNSGNTIYF. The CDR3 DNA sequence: TGTGCCAGCAGCTTTACAGGGAACTCTGGAAACACCATATATTTT.

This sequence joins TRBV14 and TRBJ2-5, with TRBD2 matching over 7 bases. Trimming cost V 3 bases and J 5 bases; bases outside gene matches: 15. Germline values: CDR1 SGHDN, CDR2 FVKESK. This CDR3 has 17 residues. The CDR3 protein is CASSHQRGPGGMETQYF. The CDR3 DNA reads TGTGCCAGCAGCCACCAGAGGGGCCCCGGGGGGATGGAGACCCAGTACTTC.

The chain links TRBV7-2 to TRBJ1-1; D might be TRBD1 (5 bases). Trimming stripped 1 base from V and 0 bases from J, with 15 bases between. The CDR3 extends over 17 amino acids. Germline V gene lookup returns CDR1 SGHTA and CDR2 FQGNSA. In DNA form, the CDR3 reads TGTGCCAGCAGCTTAGGGGGTCGGGGCAACTTGAACACTGAAGCTTTCTTT. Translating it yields CASSLGGRGNLNTEAFF.

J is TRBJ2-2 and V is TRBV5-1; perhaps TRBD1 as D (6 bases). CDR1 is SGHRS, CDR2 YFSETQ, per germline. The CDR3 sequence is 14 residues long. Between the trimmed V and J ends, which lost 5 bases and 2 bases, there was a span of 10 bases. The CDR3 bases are TGCGCCAGCAGAACGGGACAAAACACCGGGGAGCTGTTTTTT. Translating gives CASRTGQNTGELFF.

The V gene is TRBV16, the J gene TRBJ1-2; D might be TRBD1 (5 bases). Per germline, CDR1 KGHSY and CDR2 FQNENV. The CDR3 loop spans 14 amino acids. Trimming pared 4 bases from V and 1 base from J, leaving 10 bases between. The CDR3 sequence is CASSRTLSNYGYTF. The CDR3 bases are TGTGCCAGCAGCCGGACACTCAGTAACTATGGCTACACCTTC.